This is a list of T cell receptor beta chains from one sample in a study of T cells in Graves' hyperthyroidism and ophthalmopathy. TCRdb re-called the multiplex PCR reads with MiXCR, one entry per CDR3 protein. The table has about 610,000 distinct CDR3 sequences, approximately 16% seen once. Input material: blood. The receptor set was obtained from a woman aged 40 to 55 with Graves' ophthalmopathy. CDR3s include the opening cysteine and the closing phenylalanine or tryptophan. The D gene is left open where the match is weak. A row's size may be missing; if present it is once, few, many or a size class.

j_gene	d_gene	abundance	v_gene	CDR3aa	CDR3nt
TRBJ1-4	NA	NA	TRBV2	CASTLDTPVTVLFF	TGTGCCAGCACCCTGGACACCCCAGTAACGGTTCTGTTTTTT
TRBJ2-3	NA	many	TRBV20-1	CSAKMGGNTDTQYF	TGCAGTGCTAAGATGGGGGGAAACACAGATACGCAGTATTTT
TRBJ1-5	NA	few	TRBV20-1	CSAQKGVQPQHF	TGCAGTGCACAAAAGGGGGTTCAGCCCCAGCATTTT
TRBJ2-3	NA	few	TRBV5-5	CASSPAVGAGDTQYF	TGTGCCAGCAGCCCGGCGGTTGGGGCAGGAGATACGCAGTATTTT
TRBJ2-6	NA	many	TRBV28	CASSLVVSGANVLTF	TGTGCCAGCAGTTTAGTGGTCTCTGGGGCCAACGTCCTGACTTTC
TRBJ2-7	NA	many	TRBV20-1	CSARESGAQVYEQYF	TGCAGTGCTAGAGAATCAGGGGCCCAAGTCTACGAGCAGTACTTC
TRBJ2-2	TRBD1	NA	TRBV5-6	CASSYRTGGLPGELFF	TGTGCCAGCAGCTACCGGACAGGGGGCCTCCCCGGGGAGCTGTTTTTT
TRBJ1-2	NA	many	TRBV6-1	CASSPGAPYGYTF	TGTGCCAGCAGTCCGGGGGCCCCCTATGGCTACACCTTC
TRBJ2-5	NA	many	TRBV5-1	CASLRSDGETQYF	TGCGCCAGCCTCAGATCGGACGGAGAGACCCAGTACTTC
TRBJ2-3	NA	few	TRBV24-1	CATSGQISTDTQYF	TGTGCCACCAGCGGACAGATAAGCACAGATACGCAGTATTTT
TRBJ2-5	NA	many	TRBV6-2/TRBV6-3	CASSYEGSRAQETQYF	TGTGCCAGCAGTTACGAAGGTTCGCGAGCACAAGAGACCCAGTACTTC
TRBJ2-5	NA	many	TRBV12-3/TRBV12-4	CASSLQAGAETQYF	TGTGCCAGCAGTTTACAGGCAGGGGCGGAGACCCAGTACTTC
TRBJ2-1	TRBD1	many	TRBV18	CASSPYRGEQFF	TGTGCCAGCTCACCATACAGGGGAGAGCAGTTCTTC